The clone carrying this TCR beta chain has a count of ten or more. The antigen is not known. The data were obtained in a study of regulatory T cells in long-lasting Graves disease. General study points: Persistent Graves' patients had lower TCR diversity than newly diagnosed ones.

V lost 1 base and J 9 bases, leaving 7 bases between the germline ends. CDR3 length: 12 residues. The V gene's germline CDR1 is GTSNPN and CDR2 SVGIG (reference sequence). Construction of the TCR beta libraries employed iRepertoire HTBI primers in conjunction with Arm-PCR of CDR3 regions. TCRdb re-called the multiplex PCR reads through MiXCR, storing one row per CDR3 protein. The sample includes some 600,000 distinct CDR3 sequences, around 16% seen only once; the top ten take about 11%. The time point is: newly diagnosed GD, antithyroid drugs for less than 3 months. PBMC-extracted RNA yielded the TCR library. These data are also associated with another study on T cells in Graves' hyperthyroidism and ophthalmopathy. That paper adds: Blood also showed most of the thyroid clonotypes that were expanded above 0.001.

V is TRBV30 and J is TRBJ1-6; D unresolved. The clonotype was recovered from a man younger than 35 with Graves disease. Sequencing used peripheral blood mononuclear cells (PBMCs), obtained at new diagnosis, from a patient treated with antithyroid drugs. The CDR3 region has the DNA TGTGCCTGGAGTGAAGGCATTTCACCCCTCCACTTT. Its protein product is CAWSEGISPLHF.